The 32 T cell receptor beta chains in this list originate from one sample, sequenced in a study of cytomegalovirus exposure and HLA in healthy donors. The assay was immunoSEQ multiplex PCR, and TCRdb's table has in-frame clones only and misses some. In the table there are some 170,000 clones, about 96% of which are singletons. Sequencing was done on a sample of PBMCs. The receptors shown here come from a woman between 18 and 29 years old in good health and CMV-seronegative.

The chain links TRBV5-4 to TRBJ2-5; D is unresolved. Germline V gene data show CDR1 as SGHNT and CDR2 as YYREEE (reference sequence). This CDR3 spans 16 amino acids. Deletions cut 0 bases from V and 2 bases from J, with 14 bases between. In DNA, the CDR3 is TGTGCCAGCAGCTTGGACTTTACCAGACAACAAGAGACCCAGTACTTC. It codes for CASSLDFTRQQETQYF. The full variable domain, rest sourced from reference TRBV5-4 and TRBJ2-5, is ETGVTQSPTHLIKTRGQQVTLRCSSQSGHNTVSWYQQALGQGPQFIFQYYREEENGRGNFPPRFSGLQFPNYSSELNVNALELDDSALYLCASSLDFTRQQETQYFGPGTRLLVL.

This sequence joins TRBV6-6 and TRBJ1-1; TRBD1 agrees at 12 bases. The V and J ends lost 4 bases and 11 bases, in that order; junction bases with no gene match: 5. The CDR3 contains 13 residues. CDR1 and CDR2 from the germline V gene are MNHNY and SVGAGI (reference sequence). The CDR3 nucleotides are TGTGCCAGCAGTTGGGGACAGGGGGCGCATGCTTTCTTT. It specifies CASSWGQGAHAFF.

The V and J genes are TRBV14 and TRBJ1-6; D not certain. Germline V gene sequence: CDR1 SGHDN, CDR2 FVKESK. V was cut by 1 base and J by 7 bases, with 11 bases left in between. This CDR3 has 15 residues. The CDR3 protein is CASSQVATKNSPLHF. CDR3 DNA sequence: TGTGCCAGCAGCCAAGTTGCGACAAAGAATTCACCCCTCCACTTT.

The chain is built from TRBV5-1 and TRBJ2-2; the D is unclear. The CDR3 extends over 12 amino acids. Germline V gene data show CDR1 as SGHRS and CDR2 as YFSETQ. The ends were cut back, 0 bases at V and 7 bases at J, with 4 bases in the middle. This CDR3 is CASSLAFGELFF. The CDR3 region has the DNA TGCGCCAGCAGCTTGGCATTCGGGGAGCTGTTTTTT.

This chain connects TRBV6-1 to TRBJ1-2; unclear D gene. This CDR3 region has 14 residues. Trimming removed 4 bases from V and 2 bases from J, with 11 bases in between. Germline assignment: CDR1 MNHNS and CDR2 SASEGT. This CDR3 is CASSVHSPNYGYTF. The CDR3 DNA sequence: TGTGCCAGCAGTGTCCACAGCCCCAACTATGGCTACACCTTC.

V usage is TRBV10-3 and J usage is TRBJ1-3; D gene unclear. CDR1 and CDR2 from the germline V gene are ENHRY and SYGVKD. V was clipped by 6 bases and J by 0 bases, with 9 bases between them. The CDR3 is 14 residues long. CDR3 region: CAISVNSSGNTIYF. Written as DNA, the CDR3 is TGTGCCATCAGCGTTAACAGCTCTGGAAACACCATATATTTT.

This sequence joins TRBV7-6 and TRBJ2-1; 10 nucleotides match TRBD1. Germline CDR1 SGHVS, CDR2 FNYEAQ. J lost 6 bases, V lost 2 bases, and 7 bases had no gene match. This CDR3 contains 16 residues. As DNA, the CDR3 is TGTGCCAGCAGCTTAAGTGGGACAGGGGATCCCAATGAGCAGTTCTTC. Its protein product is CASSLSGTGDPNEQFF. Drawing the rest from reference TRBV7-6 and TRBJ2-1, the complete variable domain is GAGVSQSPRYKVTKRGQDVALRCDPISGHVSLYWYRQALGQGPEFLTYFNYEAQQDKSGLPNDRFSAERPEGSISTLTIQRTEQRDSAMYRCASSLSGTGDPNEQFFGPGTRLTVL.

The chain has TRBV18 and TRBJ2-5; 8 bases are a match to TRBD2. CDR3 length equals 13 residues. The germline CDR1 and CDR2 sequences are KGHSH and LQKENI. With 6 bases clipped from V and 5 bases from J, the junction kept 5 bases outside the gene matches. The CDR3 sequence is CASSPGTRETQYF. CDR3 DNA sequence: TGTGCCAGCTCCCCCGGGACTAGGGAGACCCAGTACTTC.

This chain links TRBV27 with TRBJ1-2; possibly TRBD1 for D (5 bases). This CDR3 region has 15 residues. With 2 bases removed from V and 4 bases from J, the gap between germline ends came to 14 bases. The V gene's germline CDR1 is MNHEY and CDR2 SMNVEV (reference sequence). CDR3 nucleotides: TGTGCCAGCAGTTTAAACGGGGGTCCCCTCTATGGCTACACCTTC. Encoded protein: CASSLNGGPLYGYTF.

The rearrangement joins TRBV7-2 to TRBJ2-2; 9 positions match TRBD1. Germline trimming cut 4 bases from V and 4 bases from J; bases unmatched to any gene: 13. Looked up from germline, CDR1 is SGHTA and CDR2 is FQGNSA. The CDR3 loop spans 18 amino acids. The CDR3: CASSSTGQGNWGTGELFF. The CDR3 bases are TGTGCCAGCAGCTCAACGGGACAGGGAAATTGGGGCACCGGGGAGCTGTTTTTT.

This clone was recorded a few times. The chain combines TRBV11-3 with TRBJ2-5; 13 nucleotides match TRBD2. Germline assignment: CDR1 SGHNT and CDR2 YENEEA. This CDR3 region has 15 residues. Germline trimming cut 4 bases from V and 5 bases from J; bases unmatched to any gene: 4. The CDR3 DNA sequence: TGTGCCAGCAGCTCGGGACTAGCGGGGCATGAGACCCAGTACTTC. Protein product: CASSSGLAGHETQYF.

The chain uses TRBV11-2 and TRBJ1-1; weak D call: TRBD1 (5 bases). The CDR3 is 16 amino acids. V gave up 1 base and J gave up 5 bases, with 17 bases separating them. The germline V gene encodes CDR1 SGHAT and CDR2 FQNNGV. The CDR3 reads CASSLAVAGGRTEAFF. CDR3 DNA: TGTGCCAGCAGCTTAGCCGTGGCGGGGGGGAGGACTGAAGCTTTCTTT.

The chain employs TRBV9 and TRBJ2-5, with TRBD2 identical over 11 bases. CDR3 length: 16 residues. Trimming took 3 bases from V and 3 from J; bases not matched to a gene: 7. The germline gives CDR1 SGDLS, CDR2 YYNGEE. The DNA of the CDR3 is TGTGCCAGCAGCGCATGGACTAGCGGGCGGAAAGAGACCCAGTACTTC. It translates to CASSAWTSGRKETQYF.

This chain connects TRBV27 to TRBJ2-1; 11 nucleotides agree with TRBD2. The CDR3 loop spans 15 amino acids. The junction had 10 bases not matched to a gene; V was cut back by 6 bases and J by 9 bases. Per the germline V gene, CDR1 is MNHEY and CDR2 is SMNVEV (reference sequence). CDR3 in DNA: TGTGCCAGCAGCTTAGCGGGGGGGCGGTTTGGTGAGCAGTTCTTC. The encoded protein is CASSLAGGRFGEQFF.

This chain connects TRBV29-1 to TRBJ1-1; weak D call: TRBD1 (5 bases). The germline V gene encodes CDR1 SQVTM and CDR2 ANQGSEA. CDR3 length: 14 residues. Trimming stripped 5 bases from V and 3 bases from J, with 16 bases between. For the CDR3, the DNA is TGCAGCGTTTCTACACTGTTAGGGGACACTGAAGCTTTCTTT. Translated: CSVSTLLGDTEAFF.

J is TRBJ1-2 and V is TRBV7-6, with D maybe TRBD1 (6 bases). This CDR3 region has 14 residues. Germline assignment: CDR1 SGHVS and CDR2 FNYEAQ. The germline V and J ends were trimmed by 6 bases and 6 bases, with 17 bases remaining between them. The CDR3 nucleotides read TGTGCCAGCAGTGCAGGGGCCGGGACACATGGCTACACCTTC. Its translation: CASSAGAGTHGYTF.

The chain is built from TRBV7-2 and TRBJ1-2, with D possibly TRBD1 on 6 matching bases. The CDR3 runs to 17 residues. The germline V gene encodes CDR1 SGHTA and CDR2 FQGNSA. Between the trimmed V and J ends, which lost 4 bases and 1 base, there was a span of 19 bases. CDR3 in DNA: TGTGCCAGCAGCTCTCCTGGGGCAGGGGCTATTAACTATGGCTACACCTTC. It specifies CASSSPGAGAINYGYTF. Variable domain in full (rest from reference TRBV7-2 and TRBJ1-2): GAGVSQSPSNKVTEKGKDVELRCDPISGHTALYWYRQSLGQGLEFLIYFQGNSAPDKSGLPSDRFSAERTGGSVSTLTIQRTQQEDSAVYLCASSSPGAGAINYGYTFGSGTRLTVV.

The V and J genes are TRBV29-1 and TRBJ2-5, with 7 bases matching TRBD1. CDR1 and CDR2 (germline): SQVTM, ANQGSEA. V was pared by 4 bases and J by 2 bases, with 10 bases of the junction left unmatched. The CDR3 has 15 residues. The CDR3 DNA reads as TGCAGCGTTGGCCCCCTGAACAGGGGTCAAGAGACCCAGTACTTC. Residues: CSVGPLNRGQETQYF. The entire variable domain, with the rest obtained from reference TRBV29-1 and TRBJ2-5, is as follows: SAVISQKPSRDICQRGTSLTIQCQVDSQVTMMFWYRQQPGQSLTLIATANQGSEATYESGFVIDKFPISRPNLTFSTLTVSNMSPEDSSIYLCSVGPLNRGQETQYFGPGTRLLVL.

This sequence joins TRBV5-5 and TRBJ1-1; D gene ambiguous. Trimming stripped 0 bases from V and 4 bases from J, with 13 bases between. The germline V gene encodes CDR1 SGHKS and CDR2 YYEKEE (reference sequence). The CDR3 is 15 amino acids. Here the CDR3 DNA reads TGTGCCAGCAGCTTGGAGCGGGGTTTAGGCACTGAAGCTTTCTTT. The encoded protein is CASSLERGLGTEAFF.

This chain connects TRBV18 to TRBJ2-2; 14 bases are a match to TRBD2. CDR3 length: 16 amino acids. Germline CDR1 and CDR2: KGHSH and LQKENI. V shed 3 bases, J shed 6 bases, and the junction held 3 bases outside the gene matches. CDR3 in DNA: TGTGCCAGCTCACCCCCGGGACTAGCGGGGGCCGGGGAGCTGTTTTTT. Translation: CASSPPGLAGAGELFF.

This rearrangement joins TRBV6-5 to TRBJ2-7; TRBD2 matches 9 bases. The CDR3 is 15 residues long. Germline CDR1 is MNHEY and CDR2 is SVGAGI. V was pared by 6 bases and J by 6 bases, with 12 bases of the junction left unmatched. The CDR3 region is CASSLSGTSSTEQYF. CDR3 coding DNA: TGTGCCAGCAGCCTCTCTGGGACTAGCTCTACCGAGCAGTACTTC.

This clone was seen a handful of times. The chain combines TRBV13 with TRBJ1-2; tentative D call: TRBD1 (6 bases). This CDR3 spans 15 amino acids. The V end was cut by 6 bases, the J end by 2 bases, with 16 bases between. CDR1 is PRHDT and CDR2 is FYEKMQ in the germline V gene (reference sequence). For the CDR3, the DNA is TGTGCCAGCAGAGCCCGGGGGGCGATCAACTATGGCTACACCTTC. It translates to CASRARGAINYGYTF.

This chain uses TRBV7-9 with TRBJ1-3, with a weak D call TRBD1 (5 bases). V shed 5 bases and J shed 3 bases, with 14 bases lying between them. This CDR3 spans 15 amino acids. The germline V gene encodes CDR1 SEHNR and CDR2 FQNEAQ (reference sequence). Written as DNA, the CDR3 is TGTGCCAGCAGCCTAACCGCCACAGGTGGAAACACCATATATTTT. It encodes CASSLTATGGNTIYF.

This clone was detected only once. The genes are TRBV5-1 and TRBJ2-1; 9 bases map to TRBD1. Per the germline V gene, CDR1 is SGHRS and CDR2 is YFSETQ. This CDR3 is built from 16 residues. With V trimmed by 0 bases and J by 8 bases, 9 bases remained unmatched. For the CDR3, the DNA is TGCGCCAGCAGCTTGGATGTGGGACAGGGATTCCATGAGCAGTTCTTC. This sequence encodes CASSLDVGQGFHEQFF.

The chain is built from TRBV6-1 and TRBJ2-5; 8 nucleotides align to TRBD1. The CDR3 contains 15 residues. Germline V CDR1 and CDR2: MNHNS, SASEGT. The V and J ends lost 6 bases and 1 base, in that order; junction bases with no gene match: 7. The DNA of the CDR3 is TGTGCCAGCAGAAGAGGACAGGGAGGCCAAGAGACCCAGTACTTC. The encoded protein is CASRRGQGGQETQYF.

The genes are TRBV10-3 and TRBJ1-1; no reliable D call. CDR1 is ENHRY, CDR2 SYGVKD, per germline. The CDR3 length is 14 residues. The V end was cut by 0 bases, the J end by 6 bases, with 11 bases between. This chain's CDR3 is CAISESGRRAEAFF. The DNA of the CDR3 is TGTGCCATCAGTGAGTCTGGGAGGAGGGCTGAAGCTTTCTTT.

J is TRBJ1-1 and V is TRBV4-1, with D possibly being TRBD1 (6 bases). Trimming cost V 4 bases and J 1 base, with 16 bases left between them. From germline, CDR1 is MGHRA and CDR2 YSYEKL. This CDR3 contains 16 residues. The CDR3 bases are TGCGCCAGCAGCCTACCAAGGGGAGGGGGGAACACTGAAGCTTTCTTT. This codes for CASSLPRGGGNTEAFF.

The rearrangement joins TRBV6-5 to TRBJ2-7; 8 nucleotides match TRBD2. Germline CDR1 is MNHEY and CDR2 is SVGAGI. The CDR3 loop spans 14 amino acids. V trimming: 0 bases; J trimming: 13 bases; junction bases outside the gene matches: 11. The DNA for the CDR3 is TGTGCCAGCAGTTACTCGGCTAGCGGGTTTCTTAATTACTTC. This gives the protein CASSYSASGFLNYF.

This chain links TRBV9 with TRBJ2-5; 12 bases line up with TRBD1. CDR1 is SGDLS and CDR2 is YYNGEE in the germline V gene. This CDR3 comprises 17 residues. Losses at the gene ends were 4 bases for V and 5 bases for J; bases not matched to a gene: 12. The CDR3 region has the DNA TGTGCCAGCAGCCCCTCCGGGACAGGGGGCAATAGGGAGACCCAGTACTTC. This gives the protein CASSPSGTGGNRETQYF.

The J gene is TRBJ2-1, the V gene TRBV5-6; D may be TRBD1 (6 bases). CDR1 and CDR2 (germline): SGHDT, YYEEEE. This CDR3 has 11 amino acids. Trimming removed 2 bases from V and 15 bases from J, with 12 bases in between. The CDR3 region has the DNA TGTGCCAGCAGCTTTAGGGGGAATTTGTTCTTC. It yields the protein CASSFRGNLFF.

This chain joins TRBV6-1 and TRBJ1-3; 8 nucleotides line up with TRBD1. In germline, CDR1 is MNHNS, CDR2 SASEGT. The CDR3 sequence is 16 residues long. With V trimmed by 4 bases and J by 2 bases, 7 bases remained unmatched. The CDR3 here is CASSGSDRGPGNTIYF. The CDR3 DNA sequence: TGTGCCAGCAGTGGGAGTGACAGGGGTCCTGGAAACACCATATATTTT.

V usage is TRBV5-1 and J usage is TRBJ1-4; TRBD1 is a possible D gene (5 bases). V dropped 4 bases and J dropped 2 bases, with 9 bases sitting between them. The germline V gene has CDR1 SGHRS and CDR2 YFSETQ. This CDR3 contains 14 residues. The CDR3 nucleotides read TGCGCCAGCAGCGGAGGGGCTACTAATGAAAAACTGTTTTTT. It specifies CASSGGATNEKLFF.